Following are 27 T cell receptor beta chains from one sample sequenced in a study of blood T cell repertoires in COVID-19. The protocol was immunoSEQ multiplex PCR, while the TCRdb copy is restricted to in-frame clones and leaves out a portion. The data contain approximately 250,000 clones, 86% of them singletons. What was sequenced was peripheral blood. The receptor set was obtained from a man between 18 and 29 years old with active or convalescent COVID-19.

This chain joins TRBV24-1 and TRBJ2-2; D may be TRBD1 (6 bases). CDR1 KGHDR and CDR2 SFDVKD come from the germline V gene. This CDR3 has 19 amino acids. V lost 3 bases, J lost 0 bases, and 19 bases lay in between. The CDR3 sequence is CATSDPRDKAISNTGELFF. CDR3 in DNA: TGTGCCACCAGTGATCCCCGGGACAAGGCCATATCGAACACCGGGGAGCTGTTTTTT.

The chain has TRBV3-1 (or the pseudogene TRBV3-2) and TRBJ2-3; maybe TRBD2 (7 bases). The CDR3 totals 16 residues. CDR1 and CDR2 (germline): LGHDT, YNNKEL (reference sequence). The ends were cut back, 3 bases at V and 2 bases at J, with 15 bases in the middle. The DNA of the CDR3 is TGTGCCAGCAGCCAGGATCAAGGGGGGGACACAGATACGCAGTATTTT. Translation gives CASSQDQGGDTDTQYF.

This chain links TRBV28 with TRBJ2-7; D is possibly TRBD1 (5 bases). Germline CDR1 and CDR2: MDHEN and SYDVKM. The CDR3 sequence is 12 residues long. The V gene lost 6 bases and the J gene lost 4 bases, with 10 bases spanning the gap. The CDR3 reads CASRPKGYEQYF. CDR3 coding DNA: TGTGCCAGCAGACCTAAGGGGTACGAGCAGTACTTC.

The V and J genes are TRBV3-1 (or the pseudogene TRBV3-2) and TRBJ2-7, with D tentatively TRBD1 (7 bases). V was trimmed by 3 bases and J by 5 bases, leaving 14 bases between them. The CDR3 totals 14 residues. Germline CDR1 LGHDT, CDR2 YNNKEL (reference sequence). DNA of the CDR3: TGTGCCAGCAGCCACTTTGGAGGGGGCAACGAGCAGTACTTC. Residues: CASSHFGGGNEQYF.

The chain recombines TRBV5-4 with TRBJ2-1; the match to TRBD2 covers 7 bases. J lost 5 bases, V lost 2 bases, and 7 bases had no gene match. Germline assignment: CDR1 SGHNT and CDR2 YYREEE (reference sequence). The CDR3 spans 15 residues. As DNA, the CDR3 is TGTGCCAGCAGCTTTGGCGGGGAGGGAAACAATGAGCAGTTCTTC. Protein product: CASSFGGEGNNEQFF.

The sample holds one count of this clone. The chain recombines TRBV24-1 with TRBJ1-2; the D gene is possibly TRBD1 (6 bases). The CDR3 loop spans 17 amino acids. Germline V gene data show CDR1 as KGHDR and CDR2 as SFDVKD. Trimming pared 4 bases from V and 3 bases from J, leaving 20 bases between. The CDR3 DNA is TGTGCCACCAGTGAGAATGGGAAAATAGACAGGCACTATGGCTACACCTTC. This translates into CATSENGKIDRHYGYTF.

V usage is TRBV4-3 and J usage is TRBJ1-1; D unclear. CDR1 is LGHNA and CDR2 is YSLEER in the germline V gene. V was cut by 1 base and J by 5 bases, with 8 bases left in between. There are 13 residues in the CDR3. The CDR3 protein is CASSQAGRTEAFF. The CDR3 DNA reads TGCGCCAGCAGCCAAGCGGGGAGGACTGAAGCTTTCTTT.

The chain recombines TRBV7-9 with TRBJ1-2, with D unclear. CDR1 is SEHNR, CDR2 FQNEAQ, per germline (reference sequence). Trimming cost V 2 bases and J 8 bases, with 9 bases left between them. This CDR3 contains 12 residues. CDR3: CASSLTAFGYTF. DNA for the CDR3: TGTGCCAGCAGCTTAACAGCTTTCGGCTACACCTTC. Together with reference TRBV7-9 and TRBJ1-2, the CDR3 gives the full variable domain: DTGVSQNPRHKITKRGQNVTFRCDPISEHNRLYWYRQTLGQGPEFLTYFQNEAQLEKSRLLSDRFSAERPKGSFSTLEIQRTEQGDSAMYLCASSLTAFGYTFGSGTRLTVV.

The J gene is TRBJ2-7, the V gene TRBV4-1; D may be TRBD1 (6 bases). This CDR3 has 16 residues. V shed 0 bases and J shed 0 bases, with 12 bases lying between them. Germline V gene lookup returns CDR1 MGHRA and CDR2 YSYEKL. CDR3 protein: CASSQDDRHPSYEQYF. As DNA, the CDR3 is TGCGCCAGCAGCCAAGATGACAGGCACCCCTCCTACGAGCAGTACTTC.

The chain links TRBV19 to TRBJ2-3; maybe TRBD2 (5 bases). V lost 6 bases, J lost 5 bases, and 15 bases lay in between. Germline assignment: CDR1 LNHDA and CDR2 SQIVND (reference sequence). The CDR3 has 14 amino acids. This CDR3 reads CASRSGHVGDTQYF. The DNA for the CDR3 is TGTGCCAGTAGAAGCGGCCATGTCGGAGATACGCAGTATTTT.

J is TRBJ2-3 and V is TRBV7-3; D is unclear. This CDR3 is 13 amino acids long. V was shortened by 2 bases and J by 7 bases, with 10 bases between the two germline ends. Per germline, CDR1 SGHTA and CDR2 FQGTGA. The CDR3 bases are TGTGCCAGCAGCTTAGGAGTGTTCAATACGCAGTATTTT. Translated: CASSLGVFNTQYF.

This chain links TRBV29-1 with TRBJ2-7; 8 bases are a match to TRBD1. V lost 5 bases, J lost 9 bases, and 21 bases stayed unmatched. Germline V gene sequence: CDR1 SQVTM, CDR2 ANQGSEA. The length of the CDR3 is 16 residues. The CDR3 region is CSVSPHNSDRGSRQYF. CDR3 DNA: TGCAGCGTTTCCCCCCACAACTCCGACAGGGGTAGCAGGCAGTACTTC.

The gene calls are TRBV5-4 and TRBJ2-7; perhaps TRBD1 as D (5 bases). Germline CDR1 is SGHNT and CDR2 is YYREEE (reference sequence). V was shortened by 1 base and J by 4 bases, with 15 bases between the two germline ends. CDR3 length: 15 residues. CDR3 residues: CASSLRHRTEYEQYF. CDR3 in DNA: TGTGCCAGCAGCTTGCGTCACAGGACGGAGTACGAGCAGTACTTC. Based on the CDR3 plus reference TRBV5-4 and TRBJ2-7, the full variable domain is ETGVTQSPTHLIKTRGQQVTLRCSSQSGHNTVSWYQQALGQGPQFIFQYYREEENGRGNFPPRFSGLQFPNYSSELNVNALELDDSALYLCASSLRHRTEYEQYFGPGTRLTVT.

This chain joins TRBV7-2 and TRBJ2-5; D perhaps matches TRBD2 (7 bases). CDR1 is SGHTA and CDR2 is FQGNSA in the germline V gene. Deletions cut 5 bases from V and 4 bases from J, with 20 bases between. CDR3 length: 16 residues. CDR3 DNA: TGTGCCAGCAGCCCCACGATGAGGGGGGGCGGAGAGACCCAGTACTTC. Protein sequence: CASSPTMRGGGETQYF.

In its sample, this clone was seen once. The chain is built from TRBV4-2 and TRBJ1-3; maybe TRBD1 (6 bases). The CDR3 length is 17 residues. The germline V gene has CDR1 LGHNA and CDR2 YNFKEQ. V was shortened by 1 base and J by 0 bases, with 13 bases between the two germline ends. Written as DNA, the CDR3 is TGTGCCAGCAGCCAAGCCCCCAGACAGGCCTCTGGAAACACCATATATTTT. Its protein is CASSQAPRQASGNTIYF.

The V and J genes are TRBV7-9 and TRBJ2-5; 7 positions agree with TRBD2. The germline V gene has CDR1 SEHNR and CDR2 FQNEAQ (reference sequence). V trimming: 6 bases; J trimming: 4 bases; junction bases outside the gene matches: 5. CDR3 length: 13 residues. Here the CDR3 DNA reads TGTGCCAGCAGTCAAGCGGGACTAGAGACCCAGTACTTC. It translates to CASSQAGLETQYF.

The V gene is TRBV9, the J gene TRBJ1-5; 9 bases map to TRBD1. The CDR3 contains 16 residues. The V gene end was trimmed by 3 bases and the J gene end by 3 bases; junction bases not matched to a gene: 7. The germline V gene encodes CDR1 SGDLS and CDR2 YYNGEE. The CDR3 reads CASSAPRDRANQPQHF. CDR3 sequence (DNA): TGTGCCAGCAGCGCGCCCCGGGACAGGGCCAATCAGCCCCAGCATTTT.

The V and J genes are TRBV28 and TRBJ1-5; no clear D. V lost 2 bases, J lost 7 bases, and 15 bases lay in between. The CDR3 runs to 15 residues. Germline-derived CDR1 and CDR2 are MDHEN and SYDVKM. CDR3: CASSLESGPWQPQHF. In DNA, the CDR3 is TGTGCCAGCAGTTTAGAGTCGGGTCCGTGGCAGCCCCAGCATTTT.

The chain joins TRBV7-3 to TRBJ2-1; D is unclear. The length of the CDR3 is 13 residues. Germline CDR1 is SGHTA and CDR2 is FQGTGA. V lost 5 bases and J lost 8, with 13 bases in between. In DNA, the CDR3 is TGTGCCAGCAGCCGACCCGGCCGGGATGAGCAGTTCTTC. Its translation: CASSRPGRDEQFF.

The V gene is TRBV29-1, the J gene TRBJ1-1, with D maybe TRBD1 (6 bases). Deletions cut 4 bases from V and 3 bases from J, with 15 bases between. Germline V gene lookup returns CDR1 SQVTM and CDR2 ANQGSEA. The CDR3 loop spans 14 amino acids. Here the CDR3 reads CSVVGDILYTEAFF. In DNA, the CDR3 is TGCAGCGTTGTAGGGGACATCCTTTACACTGAAGCTTTCTTT.

CDR3: CASSQNYLTGELFF. The CDR3 region has the DNA TGTGCCAGCAGTCAGAATTACCTGACCGGGGAGCTGTTTTTT. The chain is built from TRBV6-5 and TRBJ2-2; D is undetermined. The germline V gene encodes CDR1 MNHEY and CDR2 SVGAGI. The V and J ends lost 5 bases and 5 bases respectively, with 12 bases between them. This CDR3 contains 14 residues.

This chain uses TRBV2 with TRBJ1-5, with 9 bases fitting TRBD1. The germline V gene encodes CDR1 SNHLY and CDR2 FYNNEI. J lost 7 bases, V lost 8 bases, and 12 bases had no gene match. The CDR3 is 15 residues long. CDR3 in DNA: TGTGCCAGCTGTTTGGACAGGGGATCGGGGCAGCCCCAGCATTTT. This gives the protein CASCLDRGSGQPQHF. The whole variable domain, remainder taken from reference TRBV2 and TRBJ1-5, is EPEVTQTPSHQVTQMGQEVILRCVPISNHLYFYWYRQILGQKVEFLVSFYNNEISEKSEIFDDQFSVERPDGSNFTLKIRSTKLEDSAMYFCASCLDRGSGQPQHFGDGTRLSIL.

The table lists this clone with many counts. This chain connects TRBV5-3 to TRBJ2-7, with 7 bases identical to TRBD2. TRBV5-3 is marked as an open reading frame, function uncertain. There are 14 residues in the CDR3. Germline trimming cut 4 bases from V and 3 bases from J; bases unmatched to any gene: 7. The CDR3 region has the DNA TGTGCCAGAAGCCCCTGGGGAGGGAGCTACGAGCAGTACTTC. Its protein product is CARSPWGGSYEQYF.

The chain joins TRBV27 to TRBJ1-1; D may be TRBD1 (6 bases). V lost 6 bases to trimming and J lost 4 bases, with 12 bases between them. This CDR3 is 13 amino acids long. Germline values: CDR1 MNHEY, CDR2 SMNVEV (reference sequence). The CDR3: CASRSGAATEAFF. CDR3 bases: TGTGCCAGCAGATCAGGGGCGGCCACTGAAGCTTTCTTT.

This clone is a singleton in its sample. The chain carries TRBV2 and TRBJ2-6; D unresolved. Per the germline V gene, CDR1 is SNHLY and CDR2 is FYNNEI. This CDR3 region has 13 residues. With 9 bases removed from V and 1 base from J, the gap between germline ends came to 7 bases. The CDR3 spells CASVESGANVLTF. CDR3 DNA sequence: TGTGCCAGTGTGGAGTCTGGGGCCAACGTCCTGACTTTC.

This clone was seen once. The chain couples TRBV5-1 to TRBJ1-5; 7 positions agree with TRBD1. Trimming cost V 0 bases and J 1 base; bases outside gene matches: 4. This CDR3 spans 16 amino acids. Germline CDR1 SGHRS, CDR2 YFSETQ. For the CDR3, the DNA is TGCGCCAGCAGCTTGGGACAGGGAGGCAGCAATCAGCCCCAGCATTTT. It is translated as CASSLGQGGSNQPQHF.

The chain joins TRBV12-5 to TRBJ2-1; 10 nucleotides agree with TRBD2. Germline CDR1 reads LGHNT; CDR2 reads FRNRAP. There are 17 residues in the CDR3. V was pared by 3 bases and J by 1 base, with 6 bases of the junction left unmatched. The CDR3 here is CASGLAGTSVSYNEQFF. DNA of the CDR3: TGTGCTAGTGGTTTAGCCGGGACTAGCGTTTCCTACAATGAGCAGTTCTTC.